Below, 8 T cell receptor beta chains from the same sample are listed, as sequenced in a study of neurological immune-mediated disorders. One entry per CDR3 protein, called by TCRdb with MiXCR from the 5' RACE reads. The sample lists approximately 18,000 distinct CDR3 sequences; roughly 3% were seen once. The specimen was CD8+ T cells from blood. These receptors originate from a woman aged 40-49 years in good health.

This clonotype was recorded at least ten times. The V gene is TRBV27, the J gene TRBJ2-7; 9 positions agree with TRBD2. Germline trimming cut 6 bases from V and 4 bases from J; bases unmatched to any gene: 4. This CDR3 has 13 amino acids. Looked up from germline, CDR1 is MNHEY and CDR2 is SMNVEV (reference sequence). In nucleotides, the CDR3 is TGTGCCAGCAGACTAGCGGGTCCTTACGAGCAGTACTTC. Amino acid sequence: CASRLAGPYEQYF.

This clonotype was detected many times. The J gene is TRBJ2-1, the V gene TRBV20-1, with 8 bases that match TRBD2. The CDR3 is 16 amino acids. The V gene's germline CDR1 is DFQATT and CDR2 SNEGSKA (reference sequence). The ends lost 6 bases at V and 3 bases at J; junction bases unmatched: 13. The CDR3 is CSALGWASGSYNEQFF. Here the CDR3 DNA reads TGCAGTGCCCTGGGGTGGGCCAGCGGGAGCTACAATGAGCAGTTCTTC.

This clonotype came up many times. CDR3 bases: TGCGCCAGCAGCTTCACGACGGACTTTCAAACTGAAGCTTTCTTT. This encodes CASSFTTDFQTEAFF. The chain is built from TRBV5-1 and TRBJ1-1; D is unclear. CDR1 and CDR2 (germline): SGHRS, YFSETQ. Trimming took off 2 bases at V and 5 bases at J, with 16 bases between the two ends. The CDR3 has 15 amino acids.

This clonotype was recorded at least ten times. The chain links TRBV5-4 to TRBJ1-1; D unclear. CDR3 size: 13 residues. V gave up 0 bases and J gave up 4 bases, with 7 bases separating them. In germline, CDR1 is SGHNT, CDR2 YYREEE (reference sequence). CDR3 loop: CASSLGLSTEAFF. Here the CDR3 DNA reads TGTGCCAGCAGCTTGGGTTTAAGCACTGAAGCTTTCTTT.

This clonotype occurred many times. This chain connects TRBV29-1 to TRBJ2-5; D uncertain. CDR1 is SQVTM and CDR2 is ANQGSEA in the germline V gene. Trimming cost V 8 bases and J 2 bases, with 24 bases left between them. The CDR3 loop spans 16 amino acids. CDR3 in DNA: TGCAGCTTTAAACTCCGCCTCCAGTCGACTCAAGAGACCCAGTACTTC. Amino acid sequence: CSFKLRLQSTQETQYF.

Ten or more counts support this clonotype. The chain recombines TRBV9 with TRBJ2-2, with 7 nucleotides matching TRBD1. Looked up from germline, CDR1 is SGDLS and CDR2 is YYNGEE. V lost 4 bases and J lost 3; bases outside the gene matches: 6. CDR3 length equals 15 residues. In DNA, the CDR3 is TGTGCCAGCAGCACCCGGACAGGCTACACCGGGGAGCTGTTTTTT. This codes for CASSTRTGYTGELFF.

This clonotype ranks as medium-sized. Here the CDR3 reads CASSFGRGRNWFRGTQYF. CDR3 nucleotides: TGTGCCAGCAGTTTTGGCAGGGGGCGGAATTGGTTTAGGGGTACGCAGTATTTT. The chain has TRBV28 and TRBJ2-3; 8 bases line up with TRBD1. Germline CDR1 and CDR2: MDHEN and SYDVKM. The CDR3 totals 18 residues. J gave up 8 bases and V 3 bases, and 19 bases lay outside the gene matches.

This clonotype was counted many times. This sequence joins TRBV7-3 and TRBJ1-1; 7 bases line up with TRBD1. The length of the CDR3 is 13 residues. V was clipped by 2 bases and J by 4 bases; unmatched bases: 1. Germline CDR1 SGHTA, CDR2 FQGTGA. The CDR3 DNA is TGTGCCAGCAGCTTACCAGGGGGCACTGAAGCTTTCTTT. Translated: CASSLPGGTEAFF.